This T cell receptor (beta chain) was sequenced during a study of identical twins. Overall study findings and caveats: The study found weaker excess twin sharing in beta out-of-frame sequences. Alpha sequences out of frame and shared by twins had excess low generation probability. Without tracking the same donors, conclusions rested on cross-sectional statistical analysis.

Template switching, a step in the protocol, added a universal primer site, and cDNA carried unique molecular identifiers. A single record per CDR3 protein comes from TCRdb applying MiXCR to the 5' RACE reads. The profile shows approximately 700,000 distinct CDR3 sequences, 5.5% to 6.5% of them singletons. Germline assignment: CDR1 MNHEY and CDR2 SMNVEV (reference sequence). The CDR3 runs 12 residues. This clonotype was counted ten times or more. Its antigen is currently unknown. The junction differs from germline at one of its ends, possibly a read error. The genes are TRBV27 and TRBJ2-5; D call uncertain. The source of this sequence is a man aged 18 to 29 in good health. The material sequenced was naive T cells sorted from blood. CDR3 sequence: CVIDQRAETQYF. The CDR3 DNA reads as TGCGTGATAGACCAAAGGGCGGAGACCCAGTACTTC.